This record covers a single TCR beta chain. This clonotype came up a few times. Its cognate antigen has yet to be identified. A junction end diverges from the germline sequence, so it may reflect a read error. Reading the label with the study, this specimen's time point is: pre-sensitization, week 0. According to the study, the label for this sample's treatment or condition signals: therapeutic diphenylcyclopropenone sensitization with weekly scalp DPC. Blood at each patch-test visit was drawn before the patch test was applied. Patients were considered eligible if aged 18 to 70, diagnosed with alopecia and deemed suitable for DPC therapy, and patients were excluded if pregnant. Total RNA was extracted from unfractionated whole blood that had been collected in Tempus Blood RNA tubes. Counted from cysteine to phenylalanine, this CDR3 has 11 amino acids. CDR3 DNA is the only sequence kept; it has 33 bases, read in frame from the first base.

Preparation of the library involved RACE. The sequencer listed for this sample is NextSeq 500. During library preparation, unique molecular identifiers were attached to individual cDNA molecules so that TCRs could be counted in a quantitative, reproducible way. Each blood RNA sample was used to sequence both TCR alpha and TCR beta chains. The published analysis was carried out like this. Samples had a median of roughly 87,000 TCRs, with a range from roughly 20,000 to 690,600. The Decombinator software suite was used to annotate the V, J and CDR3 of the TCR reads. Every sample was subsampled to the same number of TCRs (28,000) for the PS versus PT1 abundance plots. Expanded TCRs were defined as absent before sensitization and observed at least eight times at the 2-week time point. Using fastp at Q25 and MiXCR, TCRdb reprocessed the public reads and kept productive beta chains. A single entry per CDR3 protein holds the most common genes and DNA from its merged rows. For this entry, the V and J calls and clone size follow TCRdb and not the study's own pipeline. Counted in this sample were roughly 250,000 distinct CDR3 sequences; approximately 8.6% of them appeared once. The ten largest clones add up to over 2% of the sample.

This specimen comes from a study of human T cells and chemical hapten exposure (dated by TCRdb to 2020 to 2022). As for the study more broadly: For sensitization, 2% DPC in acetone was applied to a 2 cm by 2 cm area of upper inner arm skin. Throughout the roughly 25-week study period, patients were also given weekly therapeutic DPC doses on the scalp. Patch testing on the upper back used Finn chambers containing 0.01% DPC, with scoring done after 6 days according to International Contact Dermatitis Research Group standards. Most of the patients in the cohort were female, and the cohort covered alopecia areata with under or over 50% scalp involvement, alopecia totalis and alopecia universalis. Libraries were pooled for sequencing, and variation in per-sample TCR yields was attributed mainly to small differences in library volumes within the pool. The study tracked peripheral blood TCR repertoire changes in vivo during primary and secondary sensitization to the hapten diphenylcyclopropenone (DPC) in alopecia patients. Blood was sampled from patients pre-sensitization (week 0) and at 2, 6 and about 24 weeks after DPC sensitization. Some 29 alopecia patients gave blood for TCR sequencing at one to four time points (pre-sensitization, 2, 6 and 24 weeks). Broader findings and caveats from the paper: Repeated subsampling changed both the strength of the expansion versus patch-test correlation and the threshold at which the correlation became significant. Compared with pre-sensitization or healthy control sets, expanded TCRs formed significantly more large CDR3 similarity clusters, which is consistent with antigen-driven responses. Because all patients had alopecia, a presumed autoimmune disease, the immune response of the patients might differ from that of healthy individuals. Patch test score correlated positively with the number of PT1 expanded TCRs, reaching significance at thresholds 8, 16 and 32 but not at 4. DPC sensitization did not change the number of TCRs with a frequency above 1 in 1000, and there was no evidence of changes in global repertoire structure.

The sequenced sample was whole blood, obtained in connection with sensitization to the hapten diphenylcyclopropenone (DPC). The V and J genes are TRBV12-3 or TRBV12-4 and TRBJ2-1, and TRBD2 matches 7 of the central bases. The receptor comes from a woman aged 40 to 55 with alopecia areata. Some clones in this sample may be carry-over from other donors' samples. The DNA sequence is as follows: TGTGCCAGCAGTACTCTAGCGGCAGTCCGCTTC. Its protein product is CASSTLAAVRF.